These 5 T cell receptor beta chains share one sample of origin, sequenced in a study of blood T cell repertoires in COVID-19. TCRdb keeps only in-frame clones here, not all; method: immunoSEQ multiplex PCR. The repertoire holds approximately 170,000 clones, roughly 80% seen once, with roughly a fifth in the top ten. Sequenced material: peripheral blood. The source of these receptors is a woman of 80 years or more with acute or convalescent COVID-19.

The chain recombines TRBV7-2 with TRBJ2-7; 9 positions match TRBD1. Per germline, CDR1 SGHTA and CDR2 FQGNSA. This CDR3 has 15 residues. The V and J ends lost 3 bases and 4 bases, in that order; junction bases with no gene match: 7. The CDR3 is CASSLGTGIGYEQYF. Here the CDR3 DNA reads TGTGCCAGCAGCTTGGGGACAGGGATAGGATACGAGCAGTACTTC.

The rearrangement uses TRBV9 and TRBJ1-2, with D possibly being TRBD1 (5 bases). The V gene's germline CDR1 is SGDLS and CDR2 YYNGEE. With 0 bases removed from V and 3 bases from J, the gap between germline ends came to 12 bases. This CDR3 is built from 15 residues. CDR3 bases: TGTGCCAGCAGCGTAGCAACGGGCAGGGACTATGGCTACACCTTC. Translating gives CASSVATGRDYGYTF.

The V and J genes are TRBV6-5 and TRBJ2-7; TRBD1 is a possible D gene (6 bases). This CDR3 has 13 amino acids. Trimming stripped 6 bases from V and 1 base from J, with 10 bases between. Looked up from germline, CDR1 is MNHEY and CDR2 is SVGAGI. The CDR3 coding sequence is TGTGCCAGCAGCCCAGGGGAATCCTACGAGCAGTACTTC. Translated: CASSPGESYEQYF.

V and J are TRBV5-3 and TRBJ1-2; possible D gene TRBD1, 5 bases. TRBV5-3 is sorted into the ORF group, with uncertain function. The germline V and J ends were trimmed by 0 bases and 4 bases, with 19 bases remaining between them. CDR3 length: 17 residues. In nucleotides, the CDR3 is TGTGCCAGAAGCTTGGAAGGGGATCGCGTACTGAGCTATGGCTACACCTTC. Translating gives CARSLEGDRVLSYGYTF.

This clone turned up a few times. The sample holds other DNA sequences that translate to the same CDR3. This chain uses TRBV12-3 or TRBV12-4 with TRBJ2-7; 7 bases are shared with TRBD1. CDR3 length: 13 residues. After removal of 6 bases from V and 3 bases from J, the junction contained 5 bases not matched to a gene. CDR3: CASSRGQVYEQYF. The CDR3 DNA is TGTGCCAGCAGCAGAGGACAGGTCTACGAGCAGTACTTC.